The clone carrying this TCR beta chain was recorded many times. The CDR3 ends on some other residue instead of the conserved phenylalanine or tryptophan, so this is likely a read error. The DNA is left out, because the CDR3 cannot be placed on it with certainty; the CDR3 is given as TCRdb lists it. Germline V gives CDR1 ENHRY, CDR2 SYGVKD. Ends included, the CDR3 has 13 residues. Time point meaning: persistent/refractory GD, antithyroid drugs over 5 years with positive TRAb. RNA extracted from PBMCs served as the sequencing template. This sample was taken from a study of regulatory T cells in long-lasting Graves disease. Assembly of TCR beta libraries relied on iRepertoire HTBI primers together with Arm-PCR of CDR3 regions. TCRdb called the multiplex PCR reads again in MiXCR, with one record for every CDR3 protein. The top ten hold less than 15% of the sample, which has roughly 500,000 distinct CDR3 sequences, approximately 23% seen once.

The sequence came from a female donor with Graves disease. The sequencing used peripheral blood mononuclear cells (PBMCs), collected when the disease was refractory, from a patient treated with antithyroid drugs. The rearrangement links TRBV10-3 to TRBJ1-4; TRBD1 is the table's D call and was not checked against the DNA. CDR3 protein: CAISPGDGEKLSL.